These 18 T cell receptor beta chains originate from one sample sequenced in a study of blood T cell repertoires in COVID-19. Assay: immunoSEQ multiplex PCR; the TCRdb copy retains only in-frame clones and omits some. The sample includes tens of thousands of clones, approximately 90% of them seen just once. What was sequenced was peripheral blood. The source of these receptors is a man aged 70-80 years with active or convalescent COVID-19.

V is TRBV5-1 and J is TRBJ2-3; 10 positions match TRBD2. With V trimmed by 3 bases and J by 3 bases, 7 bases remained unmatched. This CDR3 spans 16 amino acids. CDR1 and CDR2 (germline): SGHRS, YFSETQ. CDR3 residues: CASSSQAGGRTDTQYF. CDR3 nucleotide sequence: TGCGCCAGCAGCTCTCAAGCGGGAGGGAGAACAGATACGCAGTATTTT.

This sequence joins TRBV7-9 and TRBJ2-3, with D maybe TRBD1 (5 bases). The germline CDR1 and CDR2 sequences are SEHNR and FQNEAQ (reference sequence). The CDR3 has 15 residues. V lost 0 bases and J 6 bases, leaving 13 bases between the germline ends. The CDR3 nucleotides read TGTGCCAGCAGCTTAGCCCAGGGCTTACGGGATACGCAGTATTTT. Its translation: CASSLAQGLRDTQYF. Full variable domain (missing parts from reference TRBV7-9 and TRBJ2-3): DTGVSQNPRHKITKRGQNVTFRCDPISEHNRLYWYRQTLGQGPEFLTYFQNEAQLEKSRLLSDRFSAERPKGSFSTLEIQRTEQGDSAMYLCASSLAQGLRDTQYFGPGTRLTVL.

The V gene is TRBV9, the J gene TRBJ2-7, with 7 positions matching TRBD2. The ends lost 0 bases at V and 2 bases at J; junction bases unmatched: 5. The CDR3 runs to 15 residues. Germline V gene sequence: CDR1 SGDLS, CDR2 YYNGEE. The CDR3: CASSVAAGETYEQYF. The CDR3 DNA reads as TGTGCCAGCAGCGTAGCGGCGGGGGAAACCTACGAGCAGTACTTC. The full variable domain, completed using reference TRBV9 and TRBJ2-7, is DSGVTQTPKHLITATGQRVTLRCSPRSGDLSVYWYQQSLDQGLQFLIQYYNGEERAKGNILERFSAQQFPDLHSELNLSSLELGDSALYFCASSVAAGETYEQYFGPGTRLTVT.

About this clone itself: One junction end disagrees with the germline gene, perhaps due to a read error. Distinct nucleotide sequences in the sample also encode this CDR3. The rearrangement links TRBV15 to TRBJ2-7; 7 bases match TRBD1. CDR1 is LNHNV and CDR2 is YYDKDF in the germline V gene (reference sequence). The CDR3 is made up of 18 amino acids. CDR3 region: CATSRDLRPGQLTYEQYF. The CDR3 DNA sequence: TGTGCCACTAGCAGAGATCTCCGCCCGGGACAGTTAACCTACGAGCAGTACTTC.

V and J are TRBV27 and TRBJ2-1, with unresolved D. The length of the CDR3 is 13 residues. CDR1 is MNHEY, CDR2 SMNVEV, per germline (reference sequence). The germline V and J ends were trimmed by 6 bases and 4 bases, with 10 bases remaining between them. CDR3 loop: CASRADLYNEQFF. In nucleotides, the CDR3 is TGTGCCAGCAGGGCAGATTTGTACAATGAGCAGTTCTTC.

The chain combines TRBV30 with TRBJ2-7; the match to TRBD2 covers 9 bases. Losses at the gene ends were 1 base for V and 3 bases for J; bases not matched to a gene: 7. This CDR3 is 15 amino acids long. Per germline, CDR1 GTSNPN and CDR2 SVGIG (reference sequence). CDR3 bases: TGTGCCTGGAGTGAACTAGCGGGCTTGATCTACGAGCAGTACTTC. It codes for CAWSELAGLIYEQYF.

CDR3 residues: CASSGVEGIFGEQYF. The CDR3 DNA follows: TGTGCCAGCAGCGGGGTGGAGGGTATTTTTGGAGAGCAGTACTTC. The rearrangement uses TRBV5-5 and TRBJ2-7, with D maybe TRBD2 (6 bases). Germline V CDR1 and CDR2: SGHKS, YYEKEE (reference sequence). V was shortened by 4 bases and J by 7 bases, with 21 bases between the two germline ends. The CDR3 sequence is 15 residues long.

The J gene is TRBJ2-7, the V gene TRBV5-8; 8 bases line up with TRBD1. Germline V gene data show CDR1 as SGHTS and CDR2 as YDEGEE. The CDR3 runs 15 residues. With V trimmed by 4 bases and J by 3 bases, 9 bases remained unmatched. The CDR3 DNA sequence: TGTGCCAGCAGCCAGGGACAGGCGGGGTTCTACGAGCAGTACTTC. Its translation: CASSQGQAGFYEQYF.

The V and J genes are TRBV9 and TRBJ2-2; D call uncertain. The CDR3 extends over 13 amino acids. The germline CDR1 and CDR2 sequences are SGDLS and YYNGEE. Trimming cost V 2 bases and J 6 bases, with 8 bases left between them. CDR3 sequence: CASSVRVPGELFF. The CDR3 DNA sequence: TGTGCCAGCAGCGTGAGAGTCCCCGGGGAGCTGTTTTTT.

The chain has TRBV12-3 or TRBV12-4 and TRBJ1-2; maybe TRBD1 (5 bases). Trimming removed 5 bases at V and 2 bases at J, with 9 bases between. The length of the CDR3 is 13 residues. CDR3 sequence (DNA): TGTGCCAGCAGTCCAGGGTGGAACTATGGCTACACCTTC. Translating it yields CASSPGWNYGYTF.

CDR3 protein: CASSQPGQGQETQYF. Here the CDR3 DNA reads TGCGCCAGCAGCCAGCCGGGACAGGGTCAAGAGACCCAGTACTTC. V is TRBV4-1 and J is TRBJ2-5; TRBD1 aligns across 9 bases. V lost 3 bases and J lost 2; bases outside the gene matches: 4. Germline V gives CDR1 MGHRA, CDR2 YSYEKL. This CDR3 is built from 15 residues.

The chain uses TRBV10-1 and TRBJ2-1; perhaps TRBD2 as D (5 bases). Germline V gives CDR1 WNHNN, CDR2 SYGVQD (reference sequence). Trimming took 3 bases from V and 0 from J, leaving 18 bases between them. The CDR3 is 18 amino acids. The CDR3 sequence: CASSDPHRKRSSYNEQFF. In DNA form, the CDR3 reads TGCGCCAGCAGTGACCCCCATAGGAAGCGGAGCTCCTACAATGAGCAGTTCTTC.

The V gene is TRBV5-8, the J gene TRBJ1-5; 7 bases line up with TRBD1. V lost 4 bases to trimming and J lost 7 bases; unmatched junction nucleotides: 11. The CDR3 has 15 amino acids. Per the germline V gene, CDR1 is SGHTS and CDR2 is YDEGEE. CDR3 DNA sequence: TGTGCCAGCAGCCGGGAGGGACAGCCCGGCCAGCCCCAGCATTTT. The encoded protein is CASSREGQPGQPQHF.

CDR3 residues: CASSILQGNTEAFF. The CDR3 DNA is TGTGCCAGTAGTATTCTACAGGGGAACACTGAAGCTTTCTTT. This chain joins TRBV19 and TRBJ1-1; TRBD1 might be the D (6 bases). The CDR3 is made up of 14 amino acids. V lost 3 bases and J 1 base, leaving 9 bases between the germline ends. The germline V gene encodes CDR1 LNHDA and CDR2 SQIVND (reference sequence).

This clone appeared a few times. The V call is TRBV6-5, the J call TRBJ1-5; D gene uncertain. There are 13 residues in the CDR3. Trimming removed 8 bases at V and 3 bases at J, with 11 bases between. Germline values: CDR1 MNHEY, CDR2 SVGAGI. The CDR3 is CASHRETNQPQHF. CDR3 bases: TGTGCCAGCCACCGGGAAACCAATCAGCCCCAGCATTTT.

This clone was detected once. The CDR3 end shows no conserved phenylalanine or tryptophan, and so a read error is likely. The chain has TRBV28 and TRBJ1-1; 8 bases agree with TRBD1. This CDR3 comprises 13 residues. Germline values: CDR1 MDHEN, CDR2 SYDVKM. J lost 4 bases, V lost 6 bases, and 4 bases had no gene match. The CDR3 sequence is CASRNTGGTEAFD. The CDR3 DNA reads TGTGCCAGCAGAAACACAGGGGGCACTGAAGCTTTCGAT.

The rearrangement links TRBV5-5 to TRBJ2-1, with D perhaps TRBD1 (5 bases). This CDR3 is built from 13 residues. V was shortened by 4 bases and J by 3 bases, with 8 bases between the two germline ends. The germline gives CDR1 SGHKS, CDR2 YYEKEE (reference sequence). The CDR3 spells CASSRDSYNEQFF. The CDR3 DNA is TGTGCCAGCAGCCGCGACAGCTACAATGAGCAGTTCTTC.

As DNA, the CDR3 is TGTGCCAGCAGTGAGACAGGGCTGGGCGGCTACACCTTC. Translation: CASSETGLGGYTF. This sequence joins TRBV6-1 and TRBJ1-2, with 7 bases aligning to TRBD1. Losses at the gene ends were 3 bases for V and 8 bases for J; bases not matched to a gene: 6. CDR1 is MNHNS, CDR2 SASEGT, per germline. The CDR3 covers 13 residues.